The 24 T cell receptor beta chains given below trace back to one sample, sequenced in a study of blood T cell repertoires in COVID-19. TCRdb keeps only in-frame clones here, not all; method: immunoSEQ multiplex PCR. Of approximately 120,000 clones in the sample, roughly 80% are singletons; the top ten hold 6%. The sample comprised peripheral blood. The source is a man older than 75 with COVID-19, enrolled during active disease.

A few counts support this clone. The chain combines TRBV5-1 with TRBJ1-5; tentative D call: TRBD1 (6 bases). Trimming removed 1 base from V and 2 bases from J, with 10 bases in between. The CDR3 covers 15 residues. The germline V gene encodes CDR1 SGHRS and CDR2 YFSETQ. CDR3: CASSLQGLGNQPQHF. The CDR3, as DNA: TGCGCCAGCAGCTTGCAGGGGCTGGGCAATCAGCCCCAGCATTTT.

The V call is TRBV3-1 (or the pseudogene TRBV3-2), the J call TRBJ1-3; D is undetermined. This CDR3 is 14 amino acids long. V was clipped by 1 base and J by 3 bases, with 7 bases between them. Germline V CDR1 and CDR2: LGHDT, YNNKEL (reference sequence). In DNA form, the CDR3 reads TGTGCCAGCAGCCAAGGACTGCTTGGAAACACCATATATTTT. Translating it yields CASSQGLLGNTIYF.

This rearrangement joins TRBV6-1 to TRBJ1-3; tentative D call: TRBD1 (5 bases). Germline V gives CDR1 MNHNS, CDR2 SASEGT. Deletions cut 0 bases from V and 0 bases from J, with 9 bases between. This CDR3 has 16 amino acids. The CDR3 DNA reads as TGTGCCAGCAGTGAAGCGAGCGGGGGCTCTGGAAACACCATATATTTT. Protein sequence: CASSEASGGSGNTIYF.

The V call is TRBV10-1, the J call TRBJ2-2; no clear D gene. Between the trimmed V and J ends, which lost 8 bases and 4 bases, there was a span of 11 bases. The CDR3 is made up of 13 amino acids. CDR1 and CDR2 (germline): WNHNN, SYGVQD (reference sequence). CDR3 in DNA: TGCGCCAGCCAAAGCTCACTCACCGGGGAGCTGTTTTTT. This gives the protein CASQSSLTGELFF.

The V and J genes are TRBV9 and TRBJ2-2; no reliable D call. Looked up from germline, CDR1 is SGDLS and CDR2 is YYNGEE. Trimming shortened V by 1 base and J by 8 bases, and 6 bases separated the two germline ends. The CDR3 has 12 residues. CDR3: CASSVLRGELFF. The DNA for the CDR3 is TGTGCCAGCAGCGTACTACGTGGGGAGCTGTTTTTT.

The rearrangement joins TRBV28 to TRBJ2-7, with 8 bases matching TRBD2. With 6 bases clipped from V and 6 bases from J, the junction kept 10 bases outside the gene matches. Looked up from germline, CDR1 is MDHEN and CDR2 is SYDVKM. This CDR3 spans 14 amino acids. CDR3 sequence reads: CASRVEGLAAEQYF. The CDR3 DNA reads TGTGCCAGCAGGGTCGAAGGACTAGCAGCCGAGCAGTACTTC.

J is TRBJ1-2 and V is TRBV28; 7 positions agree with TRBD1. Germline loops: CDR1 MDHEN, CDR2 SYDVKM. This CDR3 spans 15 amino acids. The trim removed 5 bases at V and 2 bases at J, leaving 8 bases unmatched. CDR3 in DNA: TGTGCCAGCAGTAAAACCAGGGGGTCCAACTATGGCTACACCTTC. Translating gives CASSKTRGSNYGYTF.

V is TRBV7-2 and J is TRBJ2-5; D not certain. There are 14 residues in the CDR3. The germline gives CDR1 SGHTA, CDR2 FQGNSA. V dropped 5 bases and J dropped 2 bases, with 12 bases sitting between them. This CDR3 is CASSPRQVQETQYF. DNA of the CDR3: TGTGCCAGCAGCCCAAGGCAGGTTCAAGAGACCCAGTACTTC. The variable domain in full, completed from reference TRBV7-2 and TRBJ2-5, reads GAGVSQSPSNKVTEKGKDVELRCDPISGHTALYWYRQSLGQGLEFLIYFQGNSAPDKSGLPSDRFSAERTGGSVSTLTIQRTQQEDSAVYLCASSPRQVQETQYFGPGTRLLVL.

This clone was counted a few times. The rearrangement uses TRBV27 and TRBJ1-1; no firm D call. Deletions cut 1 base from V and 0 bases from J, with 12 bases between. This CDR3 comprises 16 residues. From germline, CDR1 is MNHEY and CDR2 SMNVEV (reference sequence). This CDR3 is CASSLLGRKMNTEAFF. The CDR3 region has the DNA TGTGCCAGCAGTTTATTAGGGAGGAAGATGAACACTGAAGCTTTCTTT.

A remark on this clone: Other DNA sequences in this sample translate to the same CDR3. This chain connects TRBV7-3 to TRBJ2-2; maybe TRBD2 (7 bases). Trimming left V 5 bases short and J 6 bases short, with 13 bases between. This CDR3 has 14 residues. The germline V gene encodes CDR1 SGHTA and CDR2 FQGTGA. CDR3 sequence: CASSVGEGAGELFF. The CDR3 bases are TGTGCCAGCAGCGTAGGGGAGGGGGCCGGGGAGCTGTTTTTT.

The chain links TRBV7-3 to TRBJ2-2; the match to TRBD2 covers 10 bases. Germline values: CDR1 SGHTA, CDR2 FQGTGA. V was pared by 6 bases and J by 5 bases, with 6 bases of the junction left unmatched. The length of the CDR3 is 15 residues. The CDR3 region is CASRRDSGRTGELFF. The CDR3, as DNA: TGTGCCAGCAGGCGGGATAGCGGGAGGACCGGGGAGCTGTTTTTT.

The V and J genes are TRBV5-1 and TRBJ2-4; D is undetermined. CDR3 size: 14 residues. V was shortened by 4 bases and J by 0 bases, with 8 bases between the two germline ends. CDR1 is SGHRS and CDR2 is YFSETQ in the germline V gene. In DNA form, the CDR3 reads TGCGCCAGCAGCCCAACAAAAGCCAAAAACATTCAGTACTTC. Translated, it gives CASSPTKAKNIQYF.

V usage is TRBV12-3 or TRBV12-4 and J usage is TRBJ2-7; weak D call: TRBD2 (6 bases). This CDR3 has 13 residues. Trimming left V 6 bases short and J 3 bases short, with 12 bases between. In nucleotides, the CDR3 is TGTGCCAGCAGGCAAACTAGCAGCTACGAGCAGTACTTC. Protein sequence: CASRQTSSYEQYF.

CDR3 in DNA: TGCGCCAGCAGCTTGTTACTAGCACCACAAGAGACCCAGTACTTC. Its translation: CASSLLLAPQETQYF. The rearrangement links TRBV5-1 to TRBJ2-5, with a weak D call TRBD2 (6 bases). V lost 1 base and J lost 2, with 12 bases in between. Germline V lookup: CDR1 SGHRS, CDR2 YFSETQ. The CDR3 runs 15 residues.

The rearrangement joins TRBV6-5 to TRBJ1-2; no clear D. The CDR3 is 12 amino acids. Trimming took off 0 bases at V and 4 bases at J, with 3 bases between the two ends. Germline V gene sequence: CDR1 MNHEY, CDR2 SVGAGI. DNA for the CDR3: TGTGCCAGCAGTTACTCCGGCTATGGCTACACCTTC. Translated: CASSYSGYGYTF.

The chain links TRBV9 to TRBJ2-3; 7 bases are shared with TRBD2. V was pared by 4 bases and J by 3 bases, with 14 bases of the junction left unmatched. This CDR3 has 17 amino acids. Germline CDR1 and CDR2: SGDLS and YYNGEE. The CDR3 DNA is TGTGCCAGCAGCTCCTGGGAGGGGAGGGATCGTACAGATACGCAGTATTTT. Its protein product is CASSSWEGRDRTDTQYF.

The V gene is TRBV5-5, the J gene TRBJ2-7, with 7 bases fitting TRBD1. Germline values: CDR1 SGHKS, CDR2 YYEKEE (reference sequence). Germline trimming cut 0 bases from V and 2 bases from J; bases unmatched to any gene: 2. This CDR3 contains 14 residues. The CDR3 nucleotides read TGTGCCAGCAGCTTGGTGCAGGGGGCCTACGAGCAGTACTTC. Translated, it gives CASSLVQGAYEQYF.

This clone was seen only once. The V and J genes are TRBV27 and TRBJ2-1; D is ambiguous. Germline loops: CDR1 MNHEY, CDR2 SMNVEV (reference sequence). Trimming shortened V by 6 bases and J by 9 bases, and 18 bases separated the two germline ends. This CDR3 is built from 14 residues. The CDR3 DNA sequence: TGTGCCAGCAGGTTAGGGCAGGCCTTTGGTGAGCAGTTCTTC. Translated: CASRLGQAFGEQFF.

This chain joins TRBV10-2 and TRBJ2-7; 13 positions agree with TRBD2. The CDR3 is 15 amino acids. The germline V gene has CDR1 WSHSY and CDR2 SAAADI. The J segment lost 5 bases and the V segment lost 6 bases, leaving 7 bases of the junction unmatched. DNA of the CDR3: TGCGCCAGCAGAAGACTAGCGGGAGGACCTCACGAGCAGTACTTC. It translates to CASRRLAGGPHEQYF.

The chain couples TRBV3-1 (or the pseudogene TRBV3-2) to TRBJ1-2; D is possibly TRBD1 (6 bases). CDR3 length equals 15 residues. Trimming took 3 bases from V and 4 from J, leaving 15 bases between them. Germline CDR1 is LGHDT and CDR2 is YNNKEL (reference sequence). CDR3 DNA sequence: TGTGCCAGCAGCCACCGAACAGGGATGATCTATGGCTACACCTTC. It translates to CASSHRTGMIYGYTF.

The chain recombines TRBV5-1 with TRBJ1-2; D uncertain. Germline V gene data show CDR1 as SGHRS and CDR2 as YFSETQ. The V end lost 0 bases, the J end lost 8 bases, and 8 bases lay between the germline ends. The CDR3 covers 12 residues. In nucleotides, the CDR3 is TGCGCCAGCAGCTTGGGGAGCCTGGGCTACACCTTC. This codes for CASSLGSLGYTF. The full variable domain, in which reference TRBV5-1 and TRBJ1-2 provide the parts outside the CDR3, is KAGVTQTPRYLIKTRGQQVTLSCSPISGHRSVSWYQQTPGQGLQFLFEYFSETQRNKGNFPGRFSGRQFSNSRSEMNVSTLELGDSALYLCASSLGSLGYTFGSGTRLTVV.

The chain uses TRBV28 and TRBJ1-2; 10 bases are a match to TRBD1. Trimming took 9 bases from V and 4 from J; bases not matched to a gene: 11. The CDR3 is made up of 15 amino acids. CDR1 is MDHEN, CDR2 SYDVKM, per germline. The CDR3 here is CASKSGTGAAYGYTF. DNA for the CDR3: TGTGCCAGTAAGAGCGGGACAGGGGCCGCCTATGGCTACACCTTC.

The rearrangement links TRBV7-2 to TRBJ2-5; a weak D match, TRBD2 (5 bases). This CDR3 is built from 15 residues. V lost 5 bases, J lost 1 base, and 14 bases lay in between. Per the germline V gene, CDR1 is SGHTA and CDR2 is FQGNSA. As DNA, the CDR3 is TGTGCCAGCAGCGCCGGTCGCACTAGCCAAGAGACCCAGTACTTC. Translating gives CASSAGRTSQETQYF.

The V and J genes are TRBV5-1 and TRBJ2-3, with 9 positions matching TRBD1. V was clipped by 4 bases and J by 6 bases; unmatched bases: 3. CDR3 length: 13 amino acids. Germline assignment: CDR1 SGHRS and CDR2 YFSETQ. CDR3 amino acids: CASSNTGGDTQYF. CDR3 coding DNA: TGCGCCAGCAGCAACACAGGGGGCGATACGCAGTATTTT. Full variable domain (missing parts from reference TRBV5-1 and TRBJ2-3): KAGVTQTPRYLIKTRGQQVTLSCSPISGHRSVSWYQQTPGQGLQFLFEYFSETQRNKGNFPGRFSGRQFSNSRSEMNVSTLELGDSALYLCASSNTGGDTQYFGPGTRLTVL.